The clone carrying this TCR beta chain was observed at least ten times. Its matching antigen is unknown. The sample belongs to a study of tumor and adjacent non-tumor tissue in lung cancer. As for the study in general: Some 3.9 million productive TCRbeta reads were obtained per sample on average. Study findings and constraints: TCR diversity was significantly greater in tumor than normal lung tissue. Normal lung showed higher cumulative top 100 clone frequency than tumor.

A modified ARM-PCR protocol with three rounds of nested PCR amplified TCRbeta. From the multiplex PCR reads, TCRdb called clonotypes with MiXCR, one entry per CDR3 protein. The table includes some 80,000 distinct CDR3 sequences, around 82% detected once. RNA was extracted from bulk tissue without any cell sorting. More than 3 cm separated this lung sample from the edge of the tumor. Newly diagnosed lung cancer patients had thoracic surgery in China, August–late 2014, without prior chemotherapy. The CDR3 consists of 10 residues. In germline, CDR1 is DFQATT, CDR2 SNEGSKA (reference sequence). Trimming removed 3 bases from V and 10 bases from J; junction bases left unmatched: 2.

The chain has TRBV20-1 and TRBJ1-1; 7 bases align to TRBD1. The clonotype comes from a woman aged 45-65 years with non-small cell lung cancer. Sequences were obtained from distant non-tumor lung tissue. Here the CDR3 DNA reads TGCAGTGCTAGGACAGGGTTAGCTTTCTTT. Encoded protein: CSARTGLAFF.